This TCR beta chain was observed in a study of blood T cell repertoires in COVID-19. Assay: immunoSEQ multiplex PCR; the TCRdb copy retains only in-frame clones and omits some. The repertoire holds about 110,000 clones, 88% seen once, with over 2% in the top ten. Trimming took 8 bases from V and 1 from J, leaving 12 bases between them. CDR3 length: 13 amino acids. The germline gives CDR1 SGHAT, CDR2 FQNNGV. Sequencing input: peripheral blood. This sequence joins TRBV11-2 and TRBJ2-7; tentative D call: TRBD2 (5 bases). This TCR was sampled from a human donor in a cohort sampled during active COVID-19. The CDR3 loop is CASGPPGSYEQYF. The CDR3 coding sequence is TGTGCCAGCGGCCCTCCGGGGTCCTACGAGCAGTACTTC.